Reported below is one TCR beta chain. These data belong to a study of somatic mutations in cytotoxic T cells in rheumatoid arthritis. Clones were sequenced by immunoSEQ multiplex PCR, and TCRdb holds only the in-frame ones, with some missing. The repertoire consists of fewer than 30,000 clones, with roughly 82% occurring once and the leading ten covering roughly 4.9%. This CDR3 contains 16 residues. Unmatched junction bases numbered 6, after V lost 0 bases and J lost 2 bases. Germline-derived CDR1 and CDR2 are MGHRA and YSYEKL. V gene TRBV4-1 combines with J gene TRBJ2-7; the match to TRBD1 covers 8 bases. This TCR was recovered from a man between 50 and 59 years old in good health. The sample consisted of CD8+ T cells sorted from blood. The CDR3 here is CASSQDSRDRTYEQYF. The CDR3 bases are TGCGCCAGCAGCCAAGATAGCCGGGACAGGACCTACGAGCAGTACTTC.